What follows are 3 T cell receptor beta chains derived from one specimen sequenced in a study of cytomegalovirus exposure and HLA in healthy donors. 13 Jbeta primers and 60 Vbeta primers were used for the PCR. Using immunoSEQ multiplex PCR, the repertoire was profiled, and TCRdb retains in-frame clones only, with some absent. The listing contains about 52,000 clones. Sequencing used PBMCs. The origin of the receptors is a woman in her forties or fifties in good health and CMV-seropositive.

The chain joins TRBV4-2 to TRBJ2-3, with 12 bases aligning to TRBD1. CDR3 length: 17 residues. V shed 0 bases and J 4 bases; nucleotides not matched to a gene: 5. Germline-derived CDR1 and CDR2 are LGHNA and YNFKEQ. The CDR3 nucleotides are TGTGCCAGCAGCCAAGATCCGGGACAGGGGGCCGCAGATACGCAGTATTTT. Amino acids: CASSQDPGQGAADTQYF.

The rearrangement uses TRBV30 and TRBJ2-4; tentatively, D is TRBD2 (6 bases). This CDR3 is 19 amino acids long. Germline values: CDR1 GTSNPN, CDR2 SVGIG (reference sequence). V lost 4 bases to trimming and J lost 0 bases, with 25 bases between them. In nucleotides, the CDR3 is TGTGCCTGGACTTCCCGGCAGGCTACGGGAGACCTAGCCAAAAACATTCAGTACTTC. It is translated as CAWTSRQATGDLAKNIQYF.

V and J are TRBV4-3 and TRBJ2-7; D might be TRBD1 (6 bases). The CDR3 contains 13 residues. Germline CDR1 and CDR2: LGHNA and YSLEER. The V end was cut by 6 bases, the J end by 1 base, with 10 bases between. The CDR3 sequence: CASSRDTSYEQYF. Here the CDR3 DNA reads TGCGCCAGCAGTCGGGACACTTCCTACGAGCAGTACTTC.